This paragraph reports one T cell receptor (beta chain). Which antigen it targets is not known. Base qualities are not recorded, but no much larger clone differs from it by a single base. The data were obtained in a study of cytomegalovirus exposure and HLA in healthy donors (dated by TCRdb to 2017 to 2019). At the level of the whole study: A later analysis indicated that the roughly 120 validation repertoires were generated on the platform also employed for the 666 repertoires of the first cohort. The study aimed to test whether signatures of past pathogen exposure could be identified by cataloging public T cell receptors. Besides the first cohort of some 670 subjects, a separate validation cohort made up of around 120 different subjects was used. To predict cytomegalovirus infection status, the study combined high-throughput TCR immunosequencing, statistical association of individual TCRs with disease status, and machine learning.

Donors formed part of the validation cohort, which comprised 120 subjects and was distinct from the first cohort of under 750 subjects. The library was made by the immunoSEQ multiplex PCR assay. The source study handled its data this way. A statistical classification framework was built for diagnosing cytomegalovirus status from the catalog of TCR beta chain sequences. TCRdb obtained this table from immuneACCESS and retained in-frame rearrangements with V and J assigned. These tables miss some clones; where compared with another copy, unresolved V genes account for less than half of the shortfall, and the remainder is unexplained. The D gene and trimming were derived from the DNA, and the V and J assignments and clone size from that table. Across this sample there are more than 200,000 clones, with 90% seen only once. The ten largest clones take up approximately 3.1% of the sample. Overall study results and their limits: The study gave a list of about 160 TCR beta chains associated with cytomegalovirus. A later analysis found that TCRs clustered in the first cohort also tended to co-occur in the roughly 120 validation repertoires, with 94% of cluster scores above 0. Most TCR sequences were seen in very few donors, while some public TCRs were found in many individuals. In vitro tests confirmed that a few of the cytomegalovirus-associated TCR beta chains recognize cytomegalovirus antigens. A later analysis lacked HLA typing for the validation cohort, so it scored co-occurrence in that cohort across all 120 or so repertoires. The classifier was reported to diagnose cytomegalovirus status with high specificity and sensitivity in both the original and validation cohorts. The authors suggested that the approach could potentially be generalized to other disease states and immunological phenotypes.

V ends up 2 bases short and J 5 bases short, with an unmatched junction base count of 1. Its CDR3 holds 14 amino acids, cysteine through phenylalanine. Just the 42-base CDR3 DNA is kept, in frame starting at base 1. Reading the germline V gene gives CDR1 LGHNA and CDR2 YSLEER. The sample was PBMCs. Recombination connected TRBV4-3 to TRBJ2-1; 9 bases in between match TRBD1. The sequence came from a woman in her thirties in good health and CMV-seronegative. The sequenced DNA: TGCGCCAGCAGCCAACGGACAGGGGACAATGAGCAGTTCTTC. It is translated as CASSQRTGDNEQFF.